Reported below is one TCR beta chain. Antigen: not known. These data come from a study of T cells expressing NK-cell markers. The overall study: CD3+CD56+NKG2C+, CD3+CD56+NKG2C- and CD3+CD56-NKG2C+ T cells, once sorted, supplied the TCR beta repertoires. Study conclusions and caveats: The contribution of dominant NKG2C+ clonotypes to CD8+ T cells in six or seven donors was about 1.0-7.5%. Among four donors, these clonotypes also ranked first in the CD3+CD56-NKG2C+ fraction.

5'RACE template switching with UMIs generated TCR beta cDNA. Reprocessing the 5' RACE reads, TCRdb reports a single entry for every CDR3 protein and omits DNA. The listing contains around 380,000 distinct CDR3 sequences. There are 18 residues in the CDR3. This chain connects TRBV12-3 or TRBV12-4 to TRBJ2-5; with no DNA, the TCRdb D assignment of TRBD1 cannot be verified. The sequencing sample was made of blood T cells: a sorted CD56 or NKG2C T cell subset, CD4+ or CD8+ T cells, or bulk PBMC T cells (not recorded which). The clonotype originates from a woman aged 50 to 60 in good health. This CDR3 reads CASSRISDRGIIDHTQYF.